Shown below are 10 T cell receptor beta chains from a single sample sequenced in a study of blood T cell repertoires in COVID-19. Clones were sequenced by immunoSEQ multiplex PCR, and TCRdb holds only the in-frame ones, with some missing. The sample lists some 300,000 clones; roughly 86% were seen once. Material for sequencing was PBMCs or T cells enriched from blood (not recorded which). These TCRs come from a woman aged 30 to 39 who had recovered from COVID-19.

This sequence joins TRBV7-3 and TRBJ2-2, with a possible D match to TRBD2 (7 bases). Trimming removed 5 bases from V and 3 bases from J, with 16 bases in between. This CDR3 contains 16 residues. CDR1 is SGHTA, CDR2 FQGTGA, per germline. In DNA form, the CDR3 reads TGTGCCAGCAGCCCTCGCGGGGGCCTCGACACCGGGGAGCTGTTTTTT. It translates to CASSPRGGLDTGELFF.

J is TRBJ1-2 and V is TRBV20-1; D gene uncertain. The CDR3 is 13 residues long. The V gene lost 3 bases and the J gene lost 0 bases, with 8 bases spanning the gap. Looked up from germline, CDR1 is DFQATT and CDR2 is SNEGSKA (reference sequence). The CDR3 coding sequence is TGCAGTGCTAGTCAGGTTACTAACTATGGCTACACCTTC. Encoded protein: CSASQVTNYGYTF.

CDR3 loop: CASSLVASGGTDTQYF. CDR3 nucleotides: TGTGCCAGCAGCTTAGTGGCTAGCGGGGGCACAGATACGCAGTATTTT. The chain links TRBV11-2 to TRBJ2-3; 9 bases line up with TRBD2. CDR3 length equals 16 residues. The germline gives CDR1 SGHAT, CDR2 FQNNGV. J was trimmed by 1 base and V by 1 base; bases with no gene match: 3.

The chain has TRBV5-1 and TRBJ1-2; TRBD1 is a possible D gene (5 bases). The CDR3 consists of 14 residues. V was clipped by 3 bases and J by 1 base, with 10 bases between them. Germline V gene sequence: CDR1 SGHRS, CDR2 YFSETQ. The CDR3, as DNA: TGCGCCAGCAGCTCGGGACTTTTTAACTATGGCTACACCTTC. Its protein is CASSSGLFNYGYTF.

The chain joins TRBV28 to TRBJ2-1; 11 nucleotides match TRBD1. CDR1 and CDR2 from the germline V gene are MDHEN and SYDVKM. The CDR3 spans 15 residues. V was clipped by 5 bases and J by 4 bases; unmatched bases: 4. In DNA, the CDR3 is TGTGCCAGCAGTCCGGGACAGGGGGTATACAATGAGCAGTTCTTC. This gives the protein CASSPGQGVYNEQFF.

J is TRBJ2-7 and V is TRBV5-4; D not resolved. The CDR3 is 14 residues long. Trimming cost V 2 bases and J 2 bases, with 11 bases left between them. Germline-derived CDR1 and CDR2 are SGHNT and YYREEE (reference sequence). CDR3: CASSFAGYTYEQYF. The CDR3 DNA follows: TGTGCCAGCAGCTTCGCAGGCTACACCTACGAGCAGTACTTC.

The gene calls are TRBV18 and TRBJ2-5, with TRBD1 matching 8 bases. Germline lookup yields CDR1 KGHSH and CDR2 LQKENI. V shed 4 bases and J 4 bases; nucleotides not matched to a gene: 14. This CDR3 region has 17 residues. CDR3 sequence reads: CASSLLQVDRGTETQYF. In DNA form, the CDR3 reads TGTGCCAGCTCACTATTACAAGTTGACAGGGGTACAGAGACCCAGTACTTC.

This sequence joins TRBV9 and TRBJ2-3; 9 bases fit TRBD2. The length of the CDR3 is 15 residues. CDR1 is SGDLS and CDR2 is YYNGEE in the germline V gene. The V and J ends lost 0 bases and 6 bases, in that order; junction bases with no gene match: 5. CDR3 protein: CASSVEGGRVDTQYF. For the CDR3, the DNA is TGTGCCAGCAGCGTAGAAGGCGGGAGGGTGGATACGCAGTATTTT.

J is TRBJ1-2 and V is TRBV24-1, with 7 nucleotides matching TRBD1. V was pared by 0 bases and J by 5 bases, with 11 bases of the junction left unmatched. Germline assignment: CDR1 KGHDR and CDR2 SFDVKD. The CDR3 has 17 residues. CDR3 in DNA: TGTGCCACCAGTGATTTGAACGACCGGGACAGAAGGTATGGCTACACCTTC. Translation gives CATSDLNDRDRRYGYTF.

This clone occurred a few times. The chain combines TRBV28 with TRBJ1-4, with 7 bases aligning to TRBD1. CDR3 length: 24 amino acids. The germline CDR1 and CDR2 sequences are MDHEN and SYDVKM. With V trimmed by 3 bases and J by 4 bases, 32 bases remained unmatched. The CDR3 spells CASSFPSENALDRVGSSNNEKLFF. CDR3 sequence (DNA): TGTGCCAGCAGTTTCCCCTCCGAAAATGCGCTTGACAGGGTTGGATCCTCGAATAATGAAAAACTGTTTTTT.